This passage covers 5 T cell receptor beta chains from one sample sequenced in a study of cytomegalovirus exposure and HLA in healthy donors. Here immunoSEQ multiplex PCR was the method, and the copy in TCRdb shows in-frame clones only, minus some. In the table there are 200,000 to 250,000 clones, roughly 88% of which are singletons. Sequencing was performed on PBMCs. These receptors came from a woman in her 30s in good health and CMV-seropositive.

As concerns this clone: Distinct nucleotide sequences in the sample also encode this CDR3. CDR3 in amino acids: CASSLRDSYEQYF. The CDR3 DNA reads TGTGCCAGCAGCTTACGGGATTCCTACGAGCAGTACTTC. The chain uses TRBV7-3 and TRBJ2-7; D is perhaps TRBD2 (5 bases). CDR1 is SGHTA, CDR2 FQGTGA, per germline. Trimming left V 2 bases short and J 1 base short, with 6 bases between. The CDR3 is 13 residues long.

V is TRBV19 and J is TRBJ1-5; 8 bases agree with TRBD1. Germline CDR1 is LNHDA and CDR2 is SQIVND (reference sequence). V trimming: 7 bases; J trimming: 4 bases; junction bases outside the gene matches: 9. The CDR3 runs to 15 residues. Here the CDR3 DNA reads TGTGCCAGTATTCCCGGACAGGGACGTAATCAGCCCCAGCATTTT. It codes for CASIPGQGRNQPQHF.

The chain carries TRBV28 and TRBJ2-1, with 14 positions matching TRBD2. Germline V lookup: CDR1 MDHEN, CDR2 SYDVKM. This CDR3 region has 19 residues. V was pared by 5 bases and J by 4 bases, with 13 bases of the junction left unmatched. The CDR3 DNA is TGTGCCAGCAGTAACCCGGGGACTAGCGGGAGAAGGATGTACAATGAGCAGTTCTTC. Protein product: CASSNPGTSGRRMYNEQFF.

Only a few counts were recorded for this clone. This CDR3 is CASRKNSYNEQFF. CDR3 in DNA: TGTGCCAGCAGAAAAAACTCCTACAATGAGCAGTTCTTC. This chain links TRBV6-1 with TRBJ2-1; unclear D gene. The CDR3 spans 13 residues. V shed 6 bases and J shed 0 bases, with 6 bases lying between them. Germline V gene sequence: CDR1 MNHNS, CDR2 SASEGT.

The chain combines TRBV6-1 with TRBJ1-2; possible D gene TRBD1, 6 bases. Trimming took 2 bases from V and 1 from J, leaving 11 bases between them. Germline-derived CDR1 and CDR2 are MNHNS and SASEGT. This CDR3 is built from 15 residues. CDR3 in DNA: TGTGCCAGCAGTGAACCAGGGACAAGTAACTATGGCTACACCTTC. Protein product: CASSEPGTSNYGYTF.